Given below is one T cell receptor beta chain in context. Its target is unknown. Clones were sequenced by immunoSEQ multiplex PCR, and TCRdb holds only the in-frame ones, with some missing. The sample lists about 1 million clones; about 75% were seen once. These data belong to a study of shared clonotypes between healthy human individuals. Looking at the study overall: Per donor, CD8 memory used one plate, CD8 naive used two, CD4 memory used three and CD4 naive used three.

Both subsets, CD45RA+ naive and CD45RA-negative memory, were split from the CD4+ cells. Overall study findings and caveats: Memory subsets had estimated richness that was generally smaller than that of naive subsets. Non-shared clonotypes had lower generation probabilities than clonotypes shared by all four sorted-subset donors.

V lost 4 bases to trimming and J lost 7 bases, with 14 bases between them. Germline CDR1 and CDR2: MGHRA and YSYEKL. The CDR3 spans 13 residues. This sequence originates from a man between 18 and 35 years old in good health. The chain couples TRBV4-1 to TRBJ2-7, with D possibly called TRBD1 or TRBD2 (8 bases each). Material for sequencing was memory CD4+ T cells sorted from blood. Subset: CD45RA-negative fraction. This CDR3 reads CASSRSGTGEQYF. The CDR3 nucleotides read TGCGCCAGCAGCCGTAGCGGGACAGGAGAGCAGTACTTC.